A selection of T cell receptor beta chains follows, all from one sample in a study of beta chain features in type 1 diabetes. Sequencing was performed with immunoSEQ multiplex PCR; in TCRdb, only in-frame clones are kept and a portion is missing. In the table there are hundreds of thousands of clones, 11% to 15% of which are singletons. The sequenced sample was naive CD4+ T cells from blood. These receptors were obtained from a man aged 18-30 years with type 1 diabetes. The CDR3 runs from the conserved cysteine through the conserved F or W. Fields, in order: CDR3 length, V gene, clone size, D gene, J gene, CDR3 DNA, CDR3 protein. D genes are given only for firm matches. The listing skips clone size in some rows; elsewhere it reads once, few, many or a size class.

14	TRBV6-5	.	TRBD1	TRBJ2-3	TGTGCCAGCAGTTACTCGACAGGGGGCTATACGCAGTATTTT	CASSYSTGGYTQYF
18	TRBV4-1	few	TRBD2	TRBJ2-1	TGCGCCAGCAGCCAACCGGCTGGAGCGGGAGGATCCTACAATGAGCAGTTCTTC	CASSQPAGAGGSYNEQFF
15	TRBV5-1	.	TRBD1	TRBJ2-2	TGCGCCAGCAGCTTGAGGGACAGGGACACCGGGGAGCTGTTTTTT	CASSLRDRDTGELFF
17	TRBV2	few	.	TRBJ2-4	TGTGCCAGCGAGATGGGGATTTGGGGAGTAAGCAAAAACATTCAGTACTTC	CASEMGIWGVSKNIQYF
14	TRBV5-1	few	.	TRBJ2-3	TGCGCCAGCTCCCGAGGGGCCGGGACAGATACGCAGTATTTT	CASSRGAGTDTQYF
14	TRBV7-2	.	TRBD2	TRBJ2-3	TGTGCCAGCAGCTTAACCAGCGGGGGAGATACGCAGTATTTT	CASSLTSGGDTQYF
15	TRBV4-3	few	.	TRBJ1-2	TGCGCCAGCAGCCAGATTGGAGGCGCAGTCTATGGCTACACCTTC	CASSQIGGAVYGYTF
14	TRBV18	.	.	TRBJ1-5	TGTGCCAGCTCCCCGAGATATAGCAATCAGCCCCAGCATTTT	CASSPRYSNQPQHF
12	TRBV28	.	.	TRBJ1-1	TGTGCCAGCAGTCTTAAGAACACTGAAGCTTTCTTT	CASSLKNTEAFF
13	TRBV28	few	.	TRBJ1-2	TGTGCCAGCAGTAAACAGGGTTACTATGGCTACACCTTC	CASSKQGYYGYTF
11	TRBV4-2	.	.	TRBJ2-1	TGTGCCAGCAGCCAGGAGAATGAGCAGTTCTTC	CASSQENEQFF
17	TRBV5-6	.	.	TRBJ2-1	TGTGCCAGCAGCAAGAACAGGAGAGGAAACTCCTACAATGAGCAGTTCTTC	CASSKNRRGNSYNEQFF
14	TRBV9	few	.	TRBJ1-6	TGTGCCAGCAGCACTAATCAGGGTGTTTCACCCCTCCACTTT	CASSTNQGVSPLHF
17	TRBV10-3	few	.	TRBJ2-2	TGTGCCATCAGTGGGAATTTTTGGGACGGAGACACCGGGGAGCTGTTTTTT	CAISGNFWDGDTGELFF
14	TRBV29-1	few	.	TRBJ2-5	TGCAGCGTTGATCGGGACACCACGGGGGAGACCCAGTACTTC	CSVDRDTTGETQYF
11	TRBV7-2	few	.	TRBJ2-7	TGTGCCAGCAGCCCCTCAAACGAGCAGTACTTC	CASSPSNEQYF